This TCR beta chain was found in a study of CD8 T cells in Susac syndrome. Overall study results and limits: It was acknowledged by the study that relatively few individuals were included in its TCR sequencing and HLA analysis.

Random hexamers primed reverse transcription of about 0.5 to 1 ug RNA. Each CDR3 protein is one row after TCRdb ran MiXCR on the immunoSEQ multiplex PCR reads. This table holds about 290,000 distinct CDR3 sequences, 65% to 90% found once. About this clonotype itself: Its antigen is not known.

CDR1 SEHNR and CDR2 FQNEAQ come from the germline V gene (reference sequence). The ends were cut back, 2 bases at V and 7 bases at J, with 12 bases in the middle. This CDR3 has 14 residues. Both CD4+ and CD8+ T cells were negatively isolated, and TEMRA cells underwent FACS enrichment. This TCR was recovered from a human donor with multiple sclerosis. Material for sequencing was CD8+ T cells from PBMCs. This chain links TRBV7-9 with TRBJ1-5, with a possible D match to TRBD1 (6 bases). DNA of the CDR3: TGTGCCAGCAGCTTATCAGGGGTCAGCCAGCCCCAGCATTTT. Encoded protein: CASSLSGVSQPQHF.